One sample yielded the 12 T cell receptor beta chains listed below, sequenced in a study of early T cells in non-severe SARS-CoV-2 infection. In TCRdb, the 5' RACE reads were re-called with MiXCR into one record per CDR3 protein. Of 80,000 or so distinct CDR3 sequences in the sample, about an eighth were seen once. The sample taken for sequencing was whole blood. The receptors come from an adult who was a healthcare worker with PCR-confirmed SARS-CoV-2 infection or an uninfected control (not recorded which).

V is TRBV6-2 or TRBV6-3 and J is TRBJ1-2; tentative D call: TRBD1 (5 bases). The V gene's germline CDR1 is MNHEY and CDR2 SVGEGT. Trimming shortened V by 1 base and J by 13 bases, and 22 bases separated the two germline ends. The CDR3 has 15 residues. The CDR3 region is CASSYYNRPSVDPTF. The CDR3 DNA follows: TGTGCCAGCAGTTACTACAACAGGCCTAGCGTGGATCCCACCTTC.

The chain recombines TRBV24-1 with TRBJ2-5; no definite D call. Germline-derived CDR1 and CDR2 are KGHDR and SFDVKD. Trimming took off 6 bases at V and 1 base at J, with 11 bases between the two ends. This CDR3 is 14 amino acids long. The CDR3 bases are TGTGCCACCAGTTCCTCAGTGAGCCAAGAGACCCAGTACTTC. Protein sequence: CATSSSVSQETQYF.

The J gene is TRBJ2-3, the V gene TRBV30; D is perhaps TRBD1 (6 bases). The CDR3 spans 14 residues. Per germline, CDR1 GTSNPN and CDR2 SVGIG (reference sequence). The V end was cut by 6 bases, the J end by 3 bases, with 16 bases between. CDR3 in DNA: TGTGCCTGTCGAACAGGGTCGGGGACAGATACGCAGTATTTT. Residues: CACRTGSGTDTQYF. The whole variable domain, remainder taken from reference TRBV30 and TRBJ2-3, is SQTIHQWPATLVQPVGSPLSLECTVEGTSNPNLYWYRQAAGRGLQLLFYSVGIGQISSEVPQNLSASRPQDRQFILSSKKLLLSDSGFYLCACRTGSGTDTQYFGPGTRLTVL.

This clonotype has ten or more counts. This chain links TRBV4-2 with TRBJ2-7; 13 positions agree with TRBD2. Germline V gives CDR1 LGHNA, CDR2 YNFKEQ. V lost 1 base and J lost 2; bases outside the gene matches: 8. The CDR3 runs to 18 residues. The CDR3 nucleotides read TGTGCCAGCAGCCAAGGGACTAGCGGGAGCCGCGGCACCTACGAGCAGTACTTC. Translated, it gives CASSQGTSGSRGTYEQYF.

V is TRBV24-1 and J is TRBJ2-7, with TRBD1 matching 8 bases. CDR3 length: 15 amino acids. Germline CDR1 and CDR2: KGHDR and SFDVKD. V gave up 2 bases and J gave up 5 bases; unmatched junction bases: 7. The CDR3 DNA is TGTGCCACCAGTGATTCTGGACAGGGAGAACACGAGCAGTACTTC. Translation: CATSDSGQGEHEQYF.

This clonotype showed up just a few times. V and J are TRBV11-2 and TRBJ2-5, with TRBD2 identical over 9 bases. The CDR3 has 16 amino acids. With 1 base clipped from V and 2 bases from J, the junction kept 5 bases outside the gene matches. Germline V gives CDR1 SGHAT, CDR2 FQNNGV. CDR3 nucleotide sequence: TGTGCCAGCAGCTTAGGCGGGCTAGCGGGGCAAGAGACCCAGTACTTC. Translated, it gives CASSLGGLAGQETQYF.

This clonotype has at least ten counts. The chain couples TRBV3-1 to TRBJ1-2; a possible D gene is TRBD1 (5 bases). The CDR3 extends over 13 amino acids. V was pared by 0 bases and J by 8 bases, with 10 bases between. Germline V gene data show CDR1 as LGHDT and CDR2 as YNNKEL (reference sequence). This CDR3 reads CASSQDGAGGYTF. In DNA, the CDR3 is TGTGCCAGCAGCCAAGATGGGGCAGGGGGCTACACCTTC.

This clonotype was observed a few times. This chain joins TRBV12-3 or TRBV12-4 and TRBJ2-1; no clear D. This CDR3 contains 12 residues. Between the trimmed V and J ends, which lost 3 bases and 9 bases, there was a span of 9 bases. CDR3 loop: CASSFTLTEQFF. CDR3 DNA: TGTGCCAGCAGTTTCACCCTTACTGAGCAGTTCTTC.

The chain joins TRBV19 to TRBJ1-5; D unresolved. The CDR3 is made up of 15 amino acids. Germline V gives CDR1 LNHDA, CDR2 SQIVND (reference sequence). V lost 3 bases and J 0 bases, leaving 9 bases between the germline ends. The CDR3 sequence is CASSIEGYSNQPQHF. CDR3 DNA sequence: TGTGCCAGTAGTATTGAGGGATATAGCAATCAGCCCCAGCATTTT.

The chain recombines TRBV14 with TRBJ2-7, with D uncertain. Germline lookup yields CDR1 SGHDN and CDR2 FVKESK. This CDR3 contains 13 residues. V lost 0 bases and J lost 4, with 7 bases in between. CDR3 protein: CASSQELEYEQYF. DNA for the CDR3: TGTGCCAGCAGCCAAGAGCTAGAGTACGAGCAGTACTTC.

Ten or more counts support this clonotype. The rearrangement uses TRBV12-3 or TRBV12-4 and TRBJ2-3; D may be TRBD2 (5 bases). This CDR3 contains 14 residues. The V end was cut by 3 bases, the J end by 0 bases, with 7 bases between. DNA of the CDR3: TGTGCCAGCAGTTTTGGCGGGAGCACAGATACGCAGTATTTT. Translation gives CASSFGGSTDTQYF.

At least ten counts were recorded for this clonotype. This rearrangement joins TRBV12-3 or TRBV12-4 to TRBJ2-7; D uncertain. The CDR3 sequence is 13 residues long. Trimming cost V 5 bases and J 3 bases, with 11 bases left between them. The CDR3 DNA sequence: TGTGCCAGCAGTCCCCCTAACGACTACGAGCAGTACTTC. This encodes CASSPPNDYEQYF.